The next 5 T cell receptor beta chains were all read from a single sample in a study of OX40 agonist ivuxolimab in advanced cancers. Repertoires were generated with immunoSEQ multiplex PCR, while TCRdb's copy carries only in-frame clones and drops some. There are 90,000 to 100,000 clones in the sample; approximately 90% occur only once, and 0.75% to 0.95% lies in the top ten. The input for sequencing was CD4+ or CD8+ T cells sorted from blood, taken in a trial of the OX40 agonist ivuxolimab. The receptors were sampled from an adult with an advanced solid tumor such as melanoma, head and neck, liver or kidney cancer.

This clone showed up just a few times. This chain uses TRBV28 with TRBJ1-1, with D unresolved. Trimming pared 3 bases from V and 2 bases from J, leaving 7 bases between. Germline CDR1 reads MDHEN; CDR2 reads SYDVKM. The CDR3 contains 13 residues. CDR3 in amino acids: CASSFQPNTEAFF. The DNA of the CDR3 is TGTGCCAGCAGTTTTCAGCCTAACACTGAAGCTTTCTTT.

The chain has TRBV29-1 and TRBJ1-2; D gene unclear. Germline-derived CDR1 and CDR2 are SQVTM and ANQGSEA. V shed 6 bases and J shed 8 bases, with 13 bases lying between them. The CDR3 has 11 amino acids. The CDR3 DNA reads TGCAGCGTAGATATAAGGGTGGGCTACACCTTC. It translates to CSVDIRVGYTF.

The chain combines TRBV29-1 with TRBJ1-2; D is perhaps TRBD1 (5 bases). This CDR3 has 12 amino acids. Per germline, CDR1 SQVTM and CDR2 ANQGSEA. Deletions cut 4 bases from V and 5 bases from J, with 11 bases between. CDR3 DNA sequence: TGCAGCGTTGTCCAGGGCGCGTATGGCTACACCTTC. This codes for CSVVQGAYGYTF.

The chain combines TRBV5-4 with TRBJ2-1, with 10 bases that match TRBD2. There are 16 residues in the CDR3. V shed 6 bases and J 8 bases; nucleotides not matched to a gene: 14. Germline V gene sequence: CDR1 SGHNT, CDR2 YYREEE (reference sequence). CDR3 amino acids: CASTPGGASGSHEQFF. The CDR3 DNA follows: TGTGCCAGCACCCCCGGGGGGGCTAGCGGGAGCCATGAGCAGTTCTTC.

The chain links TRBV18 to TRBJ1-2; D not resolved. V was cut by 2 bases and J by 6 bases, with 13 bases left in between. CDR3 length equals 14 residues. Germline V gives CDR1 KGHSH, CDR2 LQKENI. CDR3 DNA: TGTGCCAGCTCACCAGCTAGAGTAGAGAATGGCTACACCTTC. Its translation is CASSPARVENGYTF.